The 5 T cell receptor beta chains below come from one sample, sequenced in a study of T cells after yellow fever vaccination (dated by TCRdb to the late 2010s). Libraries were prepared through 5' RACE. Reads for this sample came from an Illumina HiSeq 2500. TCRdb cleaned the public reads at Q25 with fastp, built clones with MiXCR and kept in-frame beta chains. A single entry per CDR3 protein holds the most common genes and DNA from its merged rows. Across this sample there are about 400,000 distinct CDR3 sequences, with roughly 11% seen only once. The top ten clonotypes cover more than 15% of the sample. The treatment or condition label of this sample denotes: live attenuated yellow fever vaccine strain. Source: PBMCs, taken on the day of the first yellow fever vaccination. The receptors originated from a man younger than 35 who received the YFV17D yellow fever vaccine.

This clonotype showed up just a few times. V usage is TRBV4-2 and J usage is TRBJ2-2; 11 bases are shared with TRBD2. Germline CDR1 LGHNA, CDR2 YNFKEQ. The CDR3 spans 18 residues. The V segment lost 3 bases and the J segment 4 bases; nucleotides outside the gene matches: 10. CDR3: CASSHITGTSGITGELFF. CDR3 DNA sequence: TGTGCCAGCAGCCATATCACCGGGACTAGCGGAATCACCGGGGAGCTGTTTTTT.

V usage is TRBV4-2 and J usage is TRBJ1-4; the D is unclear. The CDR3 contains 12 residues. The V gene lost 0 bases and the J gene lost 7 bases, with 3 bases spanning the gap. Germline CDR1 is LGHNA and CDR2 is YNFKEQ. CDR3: CASSQDAEKLFF. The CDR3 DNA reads TGTGCCAGCAGCCAAGATGCTGAAAAACTGTTTTTT.

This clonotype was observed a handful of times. CDR3 in DNA: TGCAGCGGCGCCGGGGGGTTCGATAGCTCCTACAATGAGCAGTTCTTC. It yields the protein CSGAGGFDSSYNEQFF. The V call is TRBV29-1, the J call TRBJ2-1, with TRBD2 identical over 7 bases. J gave up 0 bases and V 7 bases, and 12 bases lay outside the gene matches. This CDR3 spans 16 amino acids. The germline V gene encodes CDR1 SQVTM and CDR2 ANQGSEA.

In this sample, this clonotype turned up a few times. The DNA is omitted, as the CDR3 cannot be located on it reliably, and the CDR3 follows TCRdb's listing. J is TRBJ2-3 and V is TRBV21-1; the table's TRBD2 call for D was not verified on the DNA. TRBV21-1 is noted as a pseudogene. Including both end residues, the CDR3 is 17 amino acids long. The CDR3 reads CASSRSHVAGGTDTQYF.

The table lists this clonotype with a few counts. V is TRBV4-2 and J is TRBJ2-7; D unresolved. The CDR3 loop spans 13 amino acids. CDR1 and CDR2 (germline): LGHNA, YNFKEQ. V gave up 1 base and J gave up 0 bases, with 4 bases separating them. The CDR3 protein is CASSQGISYEQYF. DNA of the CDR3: TGTGCCAGCAGCCAAGGAATCTCCTACGAGCAGTACTTC.